What follows are 10 T cell receptor beta chains derived from one specimen sequenced in a study of monozygotic twins with inflammatory bowel disease. TCRdb processed the 5' RACE reads again and assigns one entry to each CDR3 protein, with no DNA. The repertoire shows a few hundred thousand distinct CDR3 sequences; the top ten hold 2.5% to 3%. Sequences were obtained from blood. These receptors were taken from a human donor with ulcerative colitis or Crohn's disease, or a healthy co-twin of an affected twin (not recorded which).

The chain has TRBV20-1 and TRBJ1-5; checking the TCRdb D call of TRBD1 is not possible without DNA. Germline loops: CDR1 DFQATT, CDR2 SNEGSKA (reference sequence). The CDR3 sequence is 14 residues long. This chain's CDR3 is CSATPWDRRQPQHF.

J is TRBJ2-5 and V is TRBV5-1; TCRdb proposes TRBD2, but this gene call is untestable without DNA. The CDR3 length is 14 residues. Germline values: CDR1 SGHRS, CDR2 YFSETQ. CDR3: CASSVGLAVETQYF.

The rearrangement joins TRBV6-1 to TRBJ2-7; absent DNA, TCRdb's TRBD1 call cannot be checked. This CDR3 is built from 15 residues. From germline, CDR1 is MNHNS and CDR2 SASEGT. The chain's CDR3 is CASSEIGGTGYEQYF.

The genes are TRBV20-1 and TRBJ1-1; TCRdb reports TRBD1, a call that lacks DNA to check it against. Germline lookup yields CDR1 DFQATT and CDR2 SNEGSKA (reference sequence). The CDR3 loop spans 14 amino acids. CDR3 sequence: CSAREGAVYTEAFF.

The chain uses TRBV7-3 and TRBJ2-1. The V gene's germline CDR1 is SGHTA and CDR2 FQGTGA. The CDR3 sequence is 14 residues long. The CDR3 sequence: CASSLGLSNSEQFF. Together with reference TRBV7-3 and TRBJ2-1, the CDR3 gives the full variable domain: GAGVSQTPSNKVTEKGKYVELRCDPISGHTALYWYRQSLGQGPEFLIYFQGTGAADDSGLPNDRFFAVRPEGSVSTLKIQRTERGDSAVYLCASSLGLSNSEQFFGPGTRLTVL.

The chain joins TRBV12-3 or TRBV12-4 to TRBJ2-3; without DNA, the TCRdb call of TRBD2 cannot be checked. This CDR3 comprises 12 residues. The chain's CDR3 is CASSPGTPTQYF.

This chain uses TRBV4-2 with TRBJ2-7; TCRdb outputs TRBD1, but without DNA this stays unchecked. Germline lookup yields CDR1 LGHNA and CDR2 YNFKEQ. The CDR3 is made up of 18 amino acids. CDR3 protein: CASSQERTGGSSTYEQYF.

The CDR3 is CASSHLRTAYEQFF. The genes are TRBV12-3 or TRBV12-4 and TRBJ2-1; TCRdb gives TRBD2 as the D gene, but with no DNA this cannot be confirmed. The CDR3 has 14 amino acids.

This chain links TRBV29-1 with TRBJ2-3; TCRdb's assignment of TRBD1 cannot be checked, as there is no DNA. The CDR3 runs to 14 residues. In germline, CDR1 is SQVTM, CDR2 ANQGSEA. CDR3 protein: CSVHQGVGVDTQYF.

This rearrangement joins TRBV5-1 to TRBJ2-7; TCRdb indicates TRBD1, and absent DNA this call remains unverified. CDR3 length: 16 residues. Looked up from germline, CDR1 is SGHRS and CDR2 is YFSETQ. This CDR3 reads CASSLAAGAPFYEQYF.